A single sample is the source of the 14 T cell receptor beta chains below, sequenced in a study of shared clonotypes between healthy human individuals. CD45RO negativity and positive selection for CCR7 defined naive CD8 cells, a population that excluded terminally differentiated effector memory CD45RA+ cells. TCRdb's table, derived via immunoSEQ multiplex PCR, lists solely in-frame clones and lacks some. The sample has under 850,000 clones, 80% to 95% seen once; the top ten hold less than 25%. The material sequenced was naive CD8+ T cells sorted from blood. These receptors all stem from a young man in good health.

The rearrangement joins TRBV11-2 to TRBJ2-4; tentatively, D is TRBD1 or TRBD2 (7 bases each). With 3 bases removed from V and 5 bases from J, the gap between germline ends came to 14 bases. This CDR3 is built from 15 residues. Germline assignment: CDR1 SGHAT and CDR2 FQNNGV. CDR3 DNA sequence: TGTGCCAGCAGCTTCAGGGGGAGGGAGGAAAACATTCAGTACTTC. This codes for CASSFRGREENIQYF. The full variable domain, completed using reference TRBV11-2 and TRBJ2-4, is EAGVAQSPRYKIIEKRQSVAFWCNPISGHATLYWYQQILGQGPKLLIQFQNNGVVDDSQLPKDRFSAERLKGVDSTLKIQPAKLEDSAVYLCASSFRGREENIQYFGAGTRLSVL.

V usage is TRBV9 and J usage is TRBJ2-3; 11 bases line up with TRBD1. From germline, CDR1 is SGDLS and CDR2 YYNGEE. The CDR3 spans 14 residues. After removal of 3 bases from V and 5 bases from J, the junction contained 2 bases not matched to a gene. The DNA for the CDR3 is TGTGCCAGCAGCGCCGGGACAGGGGGAGATACGCAGTATTTT. Translating gives CASSAGTGGDTQYF.

The V call is TRBV14, the J call TRBJ2-4; the D is unclear. The V end was cut by 1 base, the J end by 7 bases, with 8 bases between. The germline CDR1 and CDR2 sequences are SGHDN and FVKESK. The CDR3 is 13 residues long. DNA of the CDR3: TGTGCCAGCAGCCAAGTCGTTGCGAACATTCAGTACTTC. This encodes CASSQVVANIQYF.

The chain joins TRBV6-5 to TRBJ2-4; 15 positions agree with TRBD2. The V segment lost 1 base and the J segment 5 bases; nucleotides outside the gene matches: 0. The CDR3 contains 16 residues. Germline lookup yields CDR1 MNHEY and CDR2 SVGAGI. In DNA form, the CDR3 reads TGTGCCAGCAGTTACTGGACTAGCGGGAGGGAAAACATTCAGTACTTC. Its protein product is CASSYWTSGRENIQYF.

Worth noting for this clone: This specimen includes other DNA sequences encoding the same CDR3. The chain has TRBV9 and TRBJ2-5; TRBD2 might be the D (7 bases). V lost 0 bases and J 5 bases, leaving 11 bases between the germline ends. Germline V gene data show CDR1 as SGDLS and CDR2 as YYNGEE. The CDR3 is 14 amino acids. This CDR3 is CASSVVGGRETQYF. The DNA for the CDR3 is TGTGCCAGCAGCGTAGTCGGGGGGCGGGAGACCCAGTACTTC.

The chain recombines TRBV7-9 with TRBJ2-6, with D tentatively TRBD1 (5 bases). The CDR3 is made up of 16 amino acids. CDR1 is SEHNR, CDR2 FQNEAQ, per germline (reference sequence). V lost 4 bases, J lost 2 bases, and 12 bases lay in between. The CDR3 region is CASSSRVKTGANVLTF. The CDR3 region has the DNA TGTGCCAGCAGCTCCAGGGTCAAAACTGGGGCCAACGTCCTGACTTTC.

In DNA form, the CDR3 reads TGTGCCAGCAGGAGGGGGACAGGGAACCCCTACGAGCAGTACTTC. This sequence encodes CASRRGTGNPYEQYF. J is TRBJ2-7 and V is TRBV2; TRBD1 matches 9 bases. Trimming removed 6 bases from V and 2 bases from J; junction bases left unmatched: 8. The germline V gene encodes CDR1 SNHLY and CDR2 FYNNEI. This CDR3 has 15 amino acids.

The chain combines TRBV7-9 with TRBJ2-1; tentatively, D is TRBD1 (6 bases). Trimming shortened V by 7 bases and J by 10 bases, and 14 bases separated the two germline ends. Germline-derived CDR1 and CDR2 are SEHNR and FQNEAQ (reference sequence). The CDR3 sequence is 12 residues long. CDR3 DNA sequence: TGTGCCAGCACTCTAGGGGGAGACGAGCAGTTCTTC. This codes for CASTLGGDEQFF.

J is TRBJ2-5 and V is TRBV11-3; D might be TRBD1 (6 bases). This CDR3 is built from 19 residues. Germline CDR1 SGHNT, CDR2 YENEEA. Trimming left V 2 bases short and J 0 bases short, with 22 bases between. The DNA of the CDR3 is TGTGCCAGCAGCTTACCAAGGGTTCAGGGGAGTCCATACCAAGAGACCCAGTACTTC. Its protein is CASSLPRVQGSPYQETQYF.

V and J are TRBV10-2 and TRBJ2-3; D is unclear. The ends were cut back, 8 bases at V and 2 bases at J, with 11 bases in the middle. Germline CDR1 and CDR2: WSHSY and SAAADI. The CDR3 spans 13 residues. CDR3 sequence: CASRIGSTDTQYF. In nucleotides, the CDR3 is TGCGCCAGCCGTATAGGGTCCACAGATACGCAGTATTTT.

The rearrangement joins TRBV5-5 to TRBJ2-1, with 8 bases identical to TRBD1. CDR3 length: 15 residues. Germline lookup yields CDR1 SGHKS and CDR2 YYEKEE (reference sequence). The J segment lost 6 bases and the V segment lost 4 bases, leaving 9 bases of the junction unmatched. This chain's CDR3 is CASSTGQGNFNEQFF. The CDR3, as DNA: TGTGCCAGCAGCACCGGACAGGGAAATTTCAATGAGCAGTTCTTC.

The chain is built from TRBV6-4 and TRBJ1-2, with 8 bases that match TRBD1. Germline CDR1 and CDR2: MRHNA and SNTAGT. Trimming removed 6 bases from V and 2 bases from J; junction bases left unmatched: 5. The CDR3 has 14 residues. CDR3 sequence: CASREGDRNYGYTF. For the CDR3, the DNA is TGTGCCAGCAGGGAAGGGGACAGGAACTATGGCTACACCTTC.

The chain recombines TRBV29-1 with TRBJ2-6, with D perhaps matching TRBD1 (6 bases). The germline gives CDR1 SQVTM, CDR2 ANQGSEA. The V end was cut by 3 bases, the J end by 2 bases, with 8 bases between. The CDR3 length is 14 residues. CDR3 loop: CSVEDRAGANVLTF. CDR3 DNA: TGCAGCGTTGAGGACAGAGCTGGGGCCAACGTCCTGACTTTC.

CDR3 region: CASSKTGGNHPAVYEQYF. CDR3 bases: TGTGCCAGCAGCAAGACAGGGGGAAACCACCCTGCTGTTTACGAGCAGTACTTC. The chain is built from TRBV7-2 and TRBJ2-7; TRBD1 agrees at 9 bases. Germline assignment: CDR1 SGHTA and CDR2 FQGNSA. V lost 5 bases, J lost 4 bases, and 18 bases stayed unmatched. The CDR3 is 18 amino acids.